This T cell receptor (beta chain) came from a study of a mutant IDH1 vaccine in newly diagnosed glioma. Across the study: Vaccination of patients was performed eight times, in weeks 1, 3, 5, 7, 11, 15, 19 and 23. Patients got radiotherapy, temozolomide, or both beforehand, and most got both.

Noted time point: week 5, during vaccination. In every dose of vaccine, 300 ug of mutant IDH1 20-mer peptide was given alongside topical imiquimod. Tumors from donors were new WHO grade 3 or 4 IDH1-mutant astrocytomas with ATRX loss. This CDR3 comprises 16 residues. Germline-derived CDR1 and CDR2 are LNHDA and SQIVND (reference sequence). Trimming left V 3 bases short and J 2 bases short, with 13 bases between. Comments on this clone: Its antigen is undetermined.

The assay was immunoSEQ multiplex PCR, and TCRdb's table has in-frame clones only and misses some. The sample lists about 51,000 clones; roughly 78% were seen once. The rearrangement joins TRBV19 to TRBJ2-2, with a possible D match to TRBD1 (5 bases). Sample: PBMCs, taken from a glioma patient whose treatment included an IDH1 peptide vaccine. The source is a man between 50 and 59 years old with glioma. Here the CDR3 reads CASSMYPGLNTGELFF. The DNA for the CDR3 is TGTGCCAGTAGTATGTACCCAGGGTTAAACACCGGGGAGCTGTTTTTT.